A selection of T cell receptor beta chains follows, all from one sample in a study of blood T cell repertoires in COVID-19. TCRdb's copy holds only in-frame clones and misses some; the assay was immunoSEQ multiplex PCR. The sample records 200,000 to 300,000 clones, around 86% being singletons. The specimen was peripheral blood. The receptors come from a woman between 55 and 75 years old with active or convalescent COVID-19. CDR3s include the opening cysteine and the closing phenylalanine or tryptophan. Each record gives: CDR3 length, D gene, clone size, J gene, V gene, CDR3 DNA, CDR3 protein. The D gene is left open where the match is weak. Some rows have no size entry. The others give once, few or many, or a class for an expanded clone.

CDR3 length: 18; D gene: .; clone size: once; J gene: TRBJ2-3; V gene: TRBV11-2; CDR3 DNA: TGTGCCAGCAGCCCAACACTTTTACAGGGACGGGGCACAGATACGCAGTATTTT; CDR3 protein: CASSPTLLQGRGTDTQYF
CDR3 length: 16; D gene: TRBD2; clone size: .; J gene: TRBJ2-5; V gene: TRBV9; CDR3 DNA: TGTGCCAGCACCGGCGGGGGGACCACCTTTGGAGAGACCCAGTACTTC; CDR3 protein: CASTGGGTTFGETQYF
CDR3 length: 16; D gene: .; clone size: few; J gene: TRBJ2-7; V gene: TRBV25-1; CDR3 DNA: TGTGCCACCAGAGGGGGGGTAGGTCTAGGCTCCTACGAGCAGTACTTC; CDR3 protein: CATRGGVGLGSYEQYF
CDR3 length: 14; D gene: TRBD1; clone size: .; J gene: TRBJ1-1; V gene: TRBV4-3; CDR3 DNA: TGCGCCAGCAGCCCGATGGGGGACAGTTCTGAAGCTTTCTTT; CDR3 protein: CASSPMGDSSEAFF
CDR3 length: 15; D gene: .; clone size: once; J gene: TRBJ2-1; V gene: TRBV7-6; CDR3 DNA: TGTGCCAGCAGCTTAGGGGGCAAATCCTACAATGAGCAGTTCTTC; CDR3 protein: CASSLGGKSYNEQFF
CDR3 length: 20; D gene: .; clone size: .; J gene: TRBJ2-7; V gene: TRBV12-2; CDR3 DNA: TGTGCAAGTCGCCCAAGTGGCCTAGCGGGGGCCCCCCGCTCCTCCTACGAGCAGTACTTC; CDR3 protein: CASRPSGLAGAPRSSYEQYF
CDR3 length: 17; D gene: TRBD1; clone size: .; J gene: TRBJ1-2; V gene: TRBV5-1; CDR3 DNA: TGCGCCAGCAGTCCTGGGACAGGGAGGTACCAGGGTTCTGGCTACACCTTC; CDR3 protein: CASSPGTGRYQGSGYTF
CDR3 length: 16; D gene: .; clone size: .; J gene: TRBJ1-2; V gene: TRBV4-1; CDR3 DNA: TGCGCCAGCAGCCAAGATTCAGGGGAAAGGTACTATGGCTACACCTTC; CDR3 protein: CASSQDSGERYYGYTF
CDR3 length: 19; D gene: TRBD2; clone size: few; J gene: TRBJ2-1; V gene: TRBV7-2; CDR3 DNA: TGTGCCAGCAGCCCTCGGGGGAGCGGGGGGGCCAGCAGGGGCAATGAGCAGTTCTTC; CDR3 protein: CASSPRGSGGASRGNEQFF
CDR3 length: 14; D gene: TRBD1; clone size: few; J gene: TRBJ1-1; V gene: TRBV19; CDR3 DNA: TGTGCCAGTAGTAGAGGACAGGGGACGACTGAAGCTTTCTTT; CDR3 protein: CASSRGQGTTEAFF
CDR3 length: 15; D gene: TRBD2; clone size: once; J gene: TRBJ2-1; V gene: TRBV7-8; CDR3 DNA: TGTGCCAGCAGCTTAGGAGCTAGCGGGGGAAATGAGCAGTTCTTC; CDR3 protein: CASSLGASGGNEQFF
CDR3 length: 15; D gene: TRBD2; clone size: .; J gene: TRBJ2-3; V gene: TRBV12-5; CDR3 DNA: TGTGCTAGTGGCCCGGGGACTACCGGCACAGATACGCAGTATTTT; CDR3 protein: CASGPGTTGTDTQYF